A single sample gave rise to the 8 T cell receptor beta chains below, sequenced in a study. Each CDR3 protein gets one entry after TCRdb re-called the 5' RACE reads with MiXCR. The repertoire holds around 7,800 distinct CDR3 sequences, with around 37% as singletons. The sequenced material came from memory CD4+ T cells sorted from blood. Subset meaning: memory CD4+ T cells, CD4+CD45RO+CD25-. The origin of the receptors is a female donor with breast cancer.

V gene TRBV27 combines with J gene TRBJ2-7, with D unresolved. The CDR3 loop spans 11 amino acids. Germline assignment: CDR1 MNHEY and CDR2 SMNVEV (reference sequence). The V gene lost 8 bases and the J gene lost 12 bases, with 17 bases spanning the gap. CDR3 DNA: TGTGCCAGCCGTGGTGGCGGCCTGTGGTACTTC. Translation gives CASRGGGLWYF.

The rearrangement links TRBV7-2 to TRBJ2-1; no definite D call. V lost 2 bases and J 7 bases, leaving 9 bases between the germline ends. The length of the CDR3 is 13 residues. Per germline, CDR1 SGHTA and CDR2 FQGNSA. The CDR3 region is CASSLLGRNEQFF. The CDR3 DNA is TGTGCCAGCAGCTTACTGGGCCGAAATGAGCAGTTCTTC.

The rearrangement joins TRBV7-2 to TRBJ2-3, with 9 bases aligning to TRBD2. V lost 1 base and J lost 5; bases outside the gene matches: 1. Per the germline V gene, CDR1 is SGHTA and CDR2 is FQGNSA. The CDR3 consists of 14 residues. CDR3 residues: CASSLELAGDTQYF. The CDR3 nucleotides read TGTGCCAGCAGCTTAGAACTAGCGGGAGATACGCAGTATTTT.

This clonotype was seen only once. Written as DNA, the CDR3 is TGTGCCAGCTCACCACCCAACACGCGGATCTCTGGGGCCAACGTCCTGACTTTC. Protein: CASSPPNTRISGANVLTF. V and J are TRBV18 and TRBJ2-6; D not certain. This CDR3 has 18 amino acids. Germline V lookup: CDR1 KGHSH, CDR2 LQKENI. Trimming pared 0 bases from V and 0 bases from J, leaving 12 bases between.

The V and J genes are TRBV20-1 and TRBJ1-2, with D hard to call. This CDR3 contains 15 residues. Germline CDR1 and CDR2: DFQATT and SNEGSKA (reference sequence). The V gene lost 5 bases and the J gene lost 0 bases, with 16 bases spanning the gap. In DNA form, the CDR3 reads TGCAGTGCTCAAATGGCGGAGACTCCTAACTATGGCTACACCTTC. Translating gives CSAQMAETPNYGYTF.

Note on this clonotype: The CDR3 end shows no conserved phenylalanine or tryptophan, and so a read error is likely. The V and J genes are TRBV6-5 and TRBJ1-2; D perhaps matches TRBD1 (6 bases). The CDR3 is 13 residues long. Trimming took off 5 bases at V and 6 bases at J, with 13 bases between the two ends. The germline V gene has CDR1 MNHEY and CDR2 SVGAGI. In DNA form, the CDR3 reads TGTGCCAGCAGTAACCAGGGGCAAAATGGCTACACCATC. Amino acid sequence: CASSNQGQNGYTI.

The rearrangement links TRBV29-1 to TRBJ1-1; TRBD1 might be the D (6 bases). CDR3 length: 13 amino acids. The ends were cut back, 6 bases at V and 4 bases at J, with 15 bases in the middle. CDR1 is SQVTM and CDR2 is ANQGSEA in the germline V gene. DNA of the CDR3: TGCAGCGTCTACAGGGAGATAAGCACTGAAGCTTTCTTT. It yields the protein CSVYREISTEAFF.

J is TRBJ1-1 and V is TRBV15; D remains ambiguous. V lost 0 bases, J lost 7 bases, and 9 bases lay in between. The CDR3 covers 13 residues. The germline V gene has CDR1 LNHNV and CDR2 YYDKDF (reference sequence). CDR3 residues: CATSRDKNDEAFF. The DNA of the CDR3 is TGTGCCACCAGCAGAGATAAGAACGATGAAGCTTTCTTT.